This section outlines one TCR beta chain sequence together with its context. Its target is unknown. Treatment for every participant with HIV took place in the United States. The run of the v3.0 immunoSEQ assay was at survey level. In sequencing, roughly 35,000-50,000 T-cell genomes per sample were targeted. TCRdb's table, derived via immunoSEQ multiplex PCR, lists solely in-frame clones and lacks some. The sample records about 20,000 clones, just over 90% being singletons. J gave up 5 bases and V 4 bases, and 4 bases lay outside the gene matches. Germline CDR1 MNHEY, CDR2 SMNVEV (reference sequence). There are 15 residues in the CDR3. This sample is drawn from a study of long-term antiretroviral therapy in people with HIV. Notes on the study in general: The ART regimens used between the mid-2000s and the late 2010s may be less effective than current ones. Every time point showed a repertoire led by clones expanded before ART.

Source: unsorted PBMCs, taken approximately 4.5 years before starting antiretroviral therapy. The sequence came from a woman aged 25 to 39 with HIV. This chain uses TRBV27 with TRBJ1-6, with 8 bases matching TRBD1. CDR3 DNA: TGTGCCAGCAGTTCAACAGGGGGGGATAATTCACCCCTCCACTTT. It translates to CASSSTGGDNSPLHF.